This TCR beta chain was captured in a study of graft-versus-host responses after intestinal transplantation. Study as a whole: In this cohort, recipients had multivisceral, liver-intestinal, or isolated intestinal transplants. The recipients all started with anti-thymocyte globulin induction and then took tacrolimus and steroids for 3 to 4 years. General study points: Marrow from the recipient contained GvH clones, some of which had appeared first in ileum or blood.

The ends lost 5 bases at V and 6 bases at J; junction bases unmatched: 13. The CDR3 contains 15 residues. CDR1 is GTSNPN and CDR2 is SVGIG in the germline V gene (reference sequence). In regard to this clone: Antigen: not known.

Clones were read by immunoSEQ multiplex PCR, and TCRdb kept only the in-frame ones, dropping some. The sample records 40,000 or so clones, more than 85% being singletons. The starting material was PBMCs, obtained 734 days after intestinal transplantation. The sequence came from a human patient who received an intestinal transplant, so some T cells may come from the graft donor. The chain combines TRBV30 with TRBJ2-1; TRBD1 agrees at 7 bases. CDR3 loop: CAWYTRQGGGNEQFF. DNA for the CDR3: TGTGCCTGGTATACTCGACAGGGTGGAGGCAATGAGCAGTTCTTC.